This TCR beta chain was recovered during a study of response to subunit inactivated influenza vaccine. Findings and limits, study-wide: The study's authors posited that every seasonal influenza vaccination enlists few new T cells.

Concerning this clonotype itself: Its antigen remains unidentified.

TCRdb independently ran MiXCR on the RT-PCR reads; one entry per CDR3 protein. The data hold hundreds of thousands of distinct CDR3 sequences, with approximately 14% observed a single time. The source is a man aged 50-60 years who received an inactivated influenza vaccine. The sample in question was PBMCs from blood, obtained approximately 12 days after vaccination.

CDR3 region: CASSASAPRDANYGYTF. In DNA, the CDR3 is TGTGCCAGCAGTGCCTCGGCCCCCCGGGATGCCAACTATGGCTACACCTTC. This chain joins TRBV12-3 or TRBV12-4 and TRBJ1-2; D gene ambiguous. V lost 5 bases, J lost 2 bases, and 21 bases lay in between. The CDR3 is made up of 17 amino acids.